This T cell receptor beta chain was captured by sequencing in a study of cytomegalovirus exposure and HLA in healthy donors (dated by TCRdb to about 2017). Context from the whole study: An earlier analysis of around 600 of the donors reported roughly 300 Gb of sequence data and some 100 million unique TCR beta sequences from 150 million to 200 million T cells. An early release covering some 640 HLA-typed donors comprised about 320 gigabases of sequencing data and about 90 million unique TCR sequences. Among the roughly 400 genotyped donors, roughly 80% belonged to the genetic ancestry cluster associated with self-reported Caucasian donors. The aim of the study was to test whether cataloging public T cell receptors could identify signatures of past pathogen exposure. Using immunosequencing, the study profiled T cell repertoires from around 680 subjects and related those repertoires to cytomegalovirus serostatus. In addition to the first cohort of approximately 650 subjects, a separate validation cohort of over 90 different subjects was used. To predict cytomegalovirus infection status, the study combined high-throughput TCR immunosequencing, statistical association of individual TCRs with disease status, and machine learning. A later analysis re-examined previously published TCR beta repertoires from more than 600 donors and added high-resolution HLA genotyping to investigate patterns of TCR occurrence. Rather than using new phenotypic data, the later analysis identified candidate immune exposures from TCR beta sequences and from how often those sequences occurred across donors. To decide whether each TCR beta V gene segment behaved as functional or pseudogenic, an earlier analysis of 587 of the donors relied on high-throughput TCR beta sequencing. Donor age, sex, ethnicity and CMV serostatus were collected together with the repertoire data. A later genetic analysis took genome-wide SNP genotypes for about 55% of the 666 donors and used that subset as a discovery cohort. All discovery cohort repertoires had been generated on a single sequencing platform. Both class I and class II loci were covered by HLA typing, at four-digit resolution. Typing coverage varied by locus: about 620-630 donors for A, B, C, DRB1 and DQB1; roughly 500 for DQA1; about 590 for DPA1; roughly 470 for DPB1. About five DR-DQ haplotypes were treated as single units for association and clustering because of strong linkage in the cohort. Among roughly 370 genotyped donors of the cohort, an average of about 240,000 unique TCR beta nucleotide sequences were sequenced per donor, 15% to 20% of them non-productive. Here is what the overall study found, with its caveats: In a later analysis, several top co-occurrence clusters were reported to appear linked to parvovirus B19, influenza, CMV and Epstein-Barr virus. A later analysis found that HLA-associated TCR beta chains were more clonally expanded and had lower generation probabilities than equally common non-associated chains. A cluster of highly shared sequence variants was judged likely to be a technical artifact of the sequencing pipeline. HLA typing was unavailable for some donors at each locus, so association tests used only the typed subset. Linkage disequilibrium might explain the correlated functional status among segregating V segments, but an unknown experimental factor could not be ruled out. In a later analysis, TCR association rates were found to vary across HLA loci, with the most associated TCRs seen for DRB1 alleles and the fewest for HLA-C alleles. A total of 164 TCR beta chains were listed by the study as associated with cytomegalovirus. Seventeen rarely observed V segments, including chromosome 9 orphons, were excluded from the earlier analysis of almost 600 of the donors because counts were too low. Cytomegalovirus status was reported to be diagnosed by the classifier with high specificity and sensitivity in both the original and validation cohorts. In this cohort, only TCR beta chains were sequenced, and detectable features were limited by the absence of alpha or paired-chain data. When HLA alleles, especially DR and DQ, strongly co-occurred, TCR associations were difficult to assign to individual alleles. An association between a missense DCLRE1C variant and V-gene and J-gene trimming of TCR beta chains was found in a later genetic analysis and replicated in an independent cohort. A later analysis associated about 17,000 TCR beta sequences with specific HLA alleles at a false discovery rate of 0.05. In an earlier analysis of over 550 of the donors, most TCR beta V segments were observed in productive rearrangements about 90% or about 30% of the time, broadly matching IMGT annotations. A further reported finding was that TCR beta sequences accurately predicted the HLA-A and HLA-B alleles for most subjects in the first cohort. According to a later genetic analysis, donors in an Asian-associated ancestry cluster had fewer N-insertions in productive TCRs than the approximately 630-donor mean. In vitro tests confirmed that three of the cytomegalovirus-associated TCR beta chains recognize cytomegalovirus antigens. According to a later analysis, most CMV-associated TCR beta chains appeared to be HLA-restricted, and the HLA associations seemed to be driven largely by CMV exposure. The 87-base-pair reads could not distinguish some IMGT-functional V segments, including TRBV6-2 and TRBV6-3, so those segments were excluded. Sequencing depth was assumed to be roughly uniform across donors in the presence/absence analyses, though that assumption may not hold. It was suggested by the authors that the approach could potentially be generalized to other disease states and immunological phenotypes. The only immune exposure information available for the cohort was CMV serostatus. While some public TCRs were present in many individuals, most TCR sequences turned up only very rarely across donors.

The CDR3, cysteine through phenylalanine, is 16 amino acids long. The kept DNA is CDR3 alone, 48 bases in frame from the first base. CDR1 and CDR2, per the germline V gene (reference sequence), are MNHEY and SMNVEV. Libraries were prepared through the immunoSEQ multiplex PCR assay. For the multiplex PCR, a mixture combining 60 forward primers for TCR Vbeta segments and 13 reverse primers for TCR Jbeta segments was used. The CDR3 region of rearranged TCR beta genes was amplified from genomic DNA by a multiplex PCR assay. Amplified TCR beta libraries were sequenced as 87-base-pair reads on the Illumina HiSeq System. As for the original processing: A later analysis tallied 75 million to 95 million unique TCR beta chains across the approximately 670 repertoires, and approximately 9.9 million of those chains were shared by two or more donors. Raw reads were error-corrected and collapsed into unique sequences with a nearest-neighbor algorithm that merged closely related sequences to remove PCR and sequencing errors. To assign V, D and J gene segments, CDR3 sequences were aligned to IMGT reference sequences. For a sequence to be retained, a match of at least six nucleotides to both a V gene segment and a J gene segment was required. A rearrangement was called productive if the CDR3 had no stop codons and remained in frame with V and J, and every other rearrangement was called non-productive. Following IMGT convention, CDR3 was defined as the stretch from the second conserved V-encoded cysteine up to the conserved J-encoded phenylalanine. In an earlier analysis of 500 to 650 of the donors, sequences lacking an unambiguous match to a single V gene segment were excluded. An earlier analysis of 587 of the donors called V segments functional above 56.7% productive rearrangements and segregating when the between-donor standard deviation exceeded 5%. A statistical classification framework was built to diagnose cytomegalovirus status from the catalog of TCR beta chain sequences. In a later analysis, TCR nucleotide sequences were compared against IMGT/GENE-DB human TR gene sequences so that V and J genes could be assigned. The TCRdist pipeline was used in a later analysis to assign CDR3 sequences and most-parsimonious VDJ recombination scenarios. In a later analysis, each TCR beta chain was defined by its CDR3 amino acid sequence together with its V-gene family, and reads without a unique V-gene family were excluded. In a later analysis, 450 to 600 highly shared, low-generation-probability nucleotide sequences were removed to address suspected cross-contamination and a sequencing artifact. For each public chain, a later analysis derived a clonal expansion index from normalized ranks of inferred template counts within each repertoire. Generation probabilities in a later analysis came from a VDJ recombination model fitted to out-of-frame rearrangements, and those results were checked against IGoR. In a later analysis, hypergeometric tests were used to score TCR-TCR, TCR-HLA and TCR-CMV co-occurrence, with a repertoire-size bias correction applied to TCR pairs. A later analysis estimated false discovery rates by permuting HLA or CMV assignments 20 times. In a later analysis, co-occurring TCRs were grouped using DBSCAN, and TCRdist sequence similarity was added for clustering within HLA-allele-positive subsets. Repertoires with fewer than 30,000 or more than 120,000 public chains, plus five repertoires with anomalous nucleotide sharing, were excluded from co-occurrence clustering. The immuneACCESS repertoire file appears here via TCRdb, limited to in-frame rearrangements. These files lack a portion of the clones; in checked studies, under half of the deficit traces to unresolved V genes, and the cause of the others is not known. V and J calls and clone size come straight from that table; D and trimming were deduced from the DNA. The sample records roughly 150,000 clones, approximately 81% of which are singletons. The biggest ten clones account for 1% of the sample.

The cohort comprised some 680 healthy bone marrow donors. At the time of sampling, every cohort member was nominally healthy, though immune exposures that went unrecorded were likely present. The donor tested CMV seronegative and was one of the 352 seronegative cohort members. A peripheral blood sample was provided by each donor, and peripheral blood mononuclear cells were used for TCR beta sequencing. The Qiagen DNeasy Blood Extraction Kit was used to extract genomic DNA from the blood cell samples. On this clone itself: Its recognized antigen is unknown. A read error may produce the germline difference seen at one junction end. In the same sample, other DNA sequences code for this CDR3.

The receptor's source is a boy younger than 10 in good health and CMV-seronegative. Sequencing input: PBMCs. The sequence links TRBV27 to TRBJ1-2, and TRBD1 may be the D gene, going by 5 matching bases. The CDR3 has the sequence CASRLGRGAGSYGYTF. The DNA is TGTGCCAGCAGGTTGGGTCGGGGCGCGGGAAGCTATGGCTATACCTTC.